The 25 T cell receptor beta chains in this list originate from one sample, sequenced in a study of T cell repertoires in cytomegalovirus infection. Using its own MiXCR run on the reads, TCRdb lists one record per CDR3 protein. The sample has about 300,000 distinct CDR3 sequences; about 9.2% are singletons. The sample comprised PBMCs. The receptor source for this set is a human donor in good health (CMV status not recorded). Some clones in this sample may be carry-over from other donors' samples.

This clonotype has ten or more counts. The chain joins TRBV6-5 to TRBJ2-3; D may be TRBD1 or TRBD2 (6 bases each). Germline-derived CDR1 and CDR2 are MNHEY and SVGAGI. The length of the CDR3 is 13 residues. Trimming took 4 bases from V and 5 from J, leaving 10 bases between them. The CDR3 bases are TGTGCCAGCAGTTGGGGGCGGGGAGATACGCAGTATTTT. As protein: CASSWGRGDTQYF.

Only a few counts were recorded for this clonotype. This chain connects TRBV20-1 to TRBJ1-2; D is possibly TRBD1 (6 bases). V lost 1 base to trimming and J lost 4 bases, with 16 bases between them. This CDR3 contains 15 residues. Germline V CDR1 and CDR2: DFQATT, SNEGSKA (reference sequence). CDR3 bases: TGCAGTGCTAGAGGCGCAGGGGTGCAACCCTATGGCTACACCTTC. This translates into CSARGAGVQPYGYTF.

This clonotype came up many times. The genes are TRBV4-3 and TRBJ2-1; 7 bases map to TRBD1. Per germline, CDR1 LGHNA and CDR2 YSLEER. Losses at the gene ends were 4 bases for V and 5 bases for J; bases not matched to a gene: 8. This CDR3 spans 15 amino acids. The CDR3 protein is CASSLLQGSHNEQFF. DNA for the CDR3: TGCGCCAGCAGCCTTCTACAGGGGTCCCACAATGAGCAGTTCTTC.

This clonotype was seen at least ten times. The chain recombines TRBV12-3 or TRBV12-4 with TRBJ1-5; a possible D gene is TRBD1 (5 bases). V lost 6 bases and J lost 5, with 11 bases in between. This CDR3 comprises 13 residues. In DNA, the CDR3 is TGTGCCAGCAGCGCAGGGAAAGATCAGCCCCAGCATTTT. It encodes CASSAGKDQPQHF.

Many counts were recorded for this clonotype. The rearrangement uses TRBV29-1 and TRBJ1-1; TRBD1 might be the D (6 bases). This CDR3 region has 14 residues. Germline assignment: CDR1 SQVTM and CDR2 ANQGSEA. With 5 bases removed from V and 5 bases from J, the gap between germline ends came to 18 bases. The CDR3 loop reads CSVSGGGRGTEAFF. The CDR3 nucleotides are TGCAGCGTTTCCGGAGGGGGGCGGGGGACTGAAGCTTTCTTT.

This clonotype was seen repeatedly, ten times or more. The J gene is TRBJ2-7, the V gene TRBV5-4; D possibly matches TRBD1 or TRBD2 (8 bases each). The germline V gene encodes CDR1 SGHNT and CDR2 YYREEE (reference sequence). The CDR3 sequence is 16 residues long. V was clipped by 4 bases and J by 3 bases, with 20 bases between them. DNA of the CDR3: TGTGCCAGCAGCCTGGCGGGAGGCAGGGGGCTCTACGAGCAGTACGTC. This encodes CASSLAGGRGLYEQYV.

At least ten counts were recorded for this clonotype. The V and J genes are TRBV7-2 and TRBJ1-1; D not resolved. Trimming shortened V by 6 bases and J by 1 base, and 12 bases separated the two germline ends. There are 14 residues in the CDR3. CDR1 SGHTA and CDR2 FQGNSA come from the germline V gene. The CDR3 is CASSPTWRNTEAFF. The CDR3 DNA reads as TGTGCCAGCAGTCCGACGTGGAGGAACACTGAAGCTTTCTTT.

Many counts were recorded for this clonotype. The chain's CDR3 is CASSFRSQETQYF. DNA for the CDR3: TGTGCCAGCAGTTTTCGATCACAAGAGACCCAGTACTTC. The chain has TRBV28 and TRBJ2-5; D remains ambiguous. Germline V gene lookup returns CDR1 MDHEN and CDR2 SYDVKM. The CDR3 runs to 13 residues. Deletions cut 3 bases from V and 2 bases from J, with 7 bases between.

In this sample, this clonotype turned up many times. This chain links TRBV20-1 with TRBJ1-4, with 7 bases aligning to TRBD1. The CDR3 runs to 14 residues. Germline V gene data show CDR1 as DFQATT and CDR2 as SNEGSKA (reference sequence). V lost 0 bases and J lost 8; bases outside the gene matches: 6. For the CDR3, the DNA is TGCAGTGCTAGAGATCCTGGGACAGCAGAAAAACTGTTTTTT. Its translation is CSARDPGTAEKLFF.

There are many counts of this clonotype. The chain links TRBV2 to TRBJ1-1; D is ambiguous. CDR1 is SNHLY, CDR2 FYNNEI, per germline. With 5 bases removed from V and 0 bases from J, the gap between germline ends came to 1 base. This CDR3 is built from 11 residues. This chain's CDR3 is CASSMNTEAFF. Written as DNA, the CDR3 is TGTGCCAGCAGTATGAACACTGAAGCTTTCTTT.

This clonotype was seen ten or more times. The CDR3 DNA reads as TGTGCCAGCAGTTACTTCGACACCGGGGAGCTGTTTTTT. Translated, it gives CASSYFDTGELFF. The chain links TRBV6-5 to TRBJ2-2; D unclear. CDR1 and CDR2 from the germline V gene are MNHEY and SVGAGI. The V and J ends lost 1 base and 3 bases respectively, with 3 bases between them. This CDR3 contains 13 residues.

This clonotype was observed many times. In DNA form, the CDR3 reads TGTGCCAGCAGCTTGGCCCACCAGAACACTGAAGCTTTCTTT. This codes for CASSLAHQNTEAFF. This rearrangement joins TRBV7-9 to TRBJ1-1, with D unresolved. The ends were cut back, 3 bases at V and 1 base at J, with 9 bases in the middle. From germline, CDR1 is SEHNR and CDR2 FQNEAQ (reference sequence). The CDR3 covers 14 residues.

The chain joins TRBV4-2 to TRBJ2-2; the D gene could be TRBD1 or TRBD2 (6 bases each). From germline, CDR1 is LGHNA and CDR2 YNFKEQ. This CDR3 region has 15 residues. V was shortened by 5 bases and J by 4 bases, with 14 bases between the two germline ends. CDR3: CASSFFEGGTGELFF. For the CDR3, the DNA is TGTGCCAGCAGCTTCTTCGAGGGGGGCACCGGGGAGCTGTTTTTT.

Many counts were recorded for this clonotype. The chain joins TRBV28 to TRBJ2-7; D is possibly TRBD1 or TRBD2 (5 bases each). This CDR3 comprises 14 residues. Germline V lookup: CDR1 MDHEN, CDR2 SYDVKM. The ends were cut back, 5 bases at V and 0 bases at J, with 11 bases in the middle. DNA for the CDR3: TGTGCCAGCAGTGCCACCGGGACCTCCTACGAGCAGTACTTC. It is translated as CASSATGTSYEQYF.

The chain employs TRBV7-9 and TRBJ2-2, with a possible D match to TRBD2 (6 bases). Per the germline V gene, CDR1 is SEHNR and CDR2 is FQNEAQ (reference sequence). Trimming took 4 bases from V and 4 from J, leaving 13 bases between them. This CDR3 spans 15 amino acids. The DNA for the CDR3 is TGTGCCAGCAGCTCAAGACCGGAGGGCACCGGGGAGCTGTTTTTT. Protein: CASSSRPEGTGELFF.

This clonotype was detected only a few times. V and J are TRBV20-1 and TRBJ2-5; perhaps TRBD1 as D (6 bases). Germline V gives CDR1 DFQATT, CDR2 SNEGSKA (reference sequence). This CDR3 is built from 15 residues. The V end was cut by 6 bases, the J end by 5 bases, with 22 bases between. In DNA form, the CDR3 reads TGCAGTGCCCTTTCACAGGGTAGGGTCTGGGAGACCCAGTACTTC. Translation: CSALSQGRVWETQYF.

As for this clonotype: This clone may be a read error of a much larger clone one base away. The V call is TRBV18, the J call TRBJ1-2; no clear D. This CDR3 is 15 amino acids long. Germline CDR1 KGHSH, CDR2 LQKENI. CDR3 amino acids: CAGSPTPGPYYGYTF. The CDR3 DNA sequence: TGTGCCGGCTCACCGACCCCCGGGCCCTACTATGGCTACACCTTC.

Many counts were recorded for this clonotype. The genes are TRBV15 and TRBJ2-5; 10 positions match TRBD2. From germline, CDR1 is LNHNV and CDR2 YYDKDF (reference sequence). V lost 1 base and J lost 4; bases outside the gene matches: 6. There are 16 residues in the CDR3. CDR3 residues: CATSRASSGGGETQYF. The CDR3 DNA reads TGTGCCACCAGCAGAGCTTCTAGCGGGGGAGGAGAGACCCAGTACTTC.

This chain connects TRBV29-1 to TRBJ1-2; D remains ambiguous. Germline CDR1 and CDR2: SQVTM and ANQGSEA. The ends were cut back, 6 bases at V and 4 bases at J, with 12 bases in the middle. The CDR3 contains 12 residues. CDR3 amino acids: CSVPDVSYGYTF. CDR3 coding DNA: TGCAGCGTCCCTGATGTGAGCTATGGCTACACCTTC. Using reference TRBV29-1 and TRBJ1-2 for the parts outside the CDR3, the full variable domain is SAVISQKPSRDICQRGTSLTIQCQVDSQVTMMFWYRQQPGQSLTLIATANQGSEATYESGFVIDKFPISRPNLTFSTLTVSNMSPEDSSIYLCSVPDVSYGYTFGSGTRLTVV.

This clonotype was seen a handful of times. The V and J genes are TRBV6-2 or TRBV6-3 and TRBJ2-2, with 9 positions matching TRBD1. Germline V gene data show CDR1 as MNHEY and CDR2 as SVGEGT. The CDR3 is 16 residues long. V dropped 5 bases and J dropped 9; count of bases not matched to a gene: 13. This CDR3 is CASSTRLTQGARELFF. The DNA of the CDR3 is TGTGCCAGCAGTACAAGACTAACACAGGGGGCCAGGGAGCTGTTTTTT.

The genes are TRBV6-5 and TRBJ1-3, with 10 bases fitting TRBD1. With 0 bases clipped from V and 4 bases from J, the junction kept 6 bases outside the gene matches. Germline V CDR1 and CDR2: MNHEY, SVGAGI. The CDR3 has 17 residues. The CDR3 is CASSYSRQGARGNTIYF. For the CDR3, the DNA is TGTGCCAGCAGTTACTCGAGACAGGGGGCGCGCGGAAACACCATATATTTT.

This clonotype appeared a few times. The chain has TRBV28 and TRBJ2-7; maybe TRBD2 (5 bases). The V end lost 4 bases, the J end lost 3 bases, and 13 bases lay between the germline ends. Germline lookup yields CDR1 MDHEN and CDR2 SYDVKM. This CDR3 contains 14 residues. CDR3 in amino acids: CASSSRGYDYEQYV. CDR3 DNA sequence: TGTGCCAGCAGTTCCCGGGGATATGACTACGAGCAGTACGTC.

Only a few counts were recorded for this clonotype. The rearrangement uses TRBV14 and TRBJ2-7; no reliable D call. The CDR3 is 14 residues long. V was pared by 3 bases and J by 1 base, with 10 bases between. Germline V CDR1 and CDR2: SGHDN, FVKESK. CDR3 coding DNA: TGTGCCAGCAGCCAGGATGGTTGGTCCTACGAGCAGTACTTC. Translated, it gives CASSQDGWSYEQYF.

This clonotype occurred many times. The rearrangement links TRBV6-1 to TRBJ1-2; D unclear. The V gene's germline CDR1 is MNHNS and CDR2 SASEGT. The CDR3 has 16 amino acids. V shed 1 base and J shed 8 bases, with 20 bases lying between them. CDR3 protein: CASSEDGSPSSGGYTF. DNA of the CDR3: TGTGCCAGCAGTGAAGACGGATCACCTTCGAGCGGGGGCTACACCTTC.

This clonotype was counted at least ten times. The V call is TRBV7-9, the J call TRBJ2-3, with D uncertain. The CDR3 is 11 residues long. Trimming pared 5 bases from V and 7 bases from J, leaving 7 bases between. The germline gives CDR1 SEHNR, CDR2 FQNEAQ (reference sequence). In DNA, the CDR3 is TGTGCCAGCAGCCTACAGTATACGCAGTATTTT. This translates into CASSLQYTQYF.